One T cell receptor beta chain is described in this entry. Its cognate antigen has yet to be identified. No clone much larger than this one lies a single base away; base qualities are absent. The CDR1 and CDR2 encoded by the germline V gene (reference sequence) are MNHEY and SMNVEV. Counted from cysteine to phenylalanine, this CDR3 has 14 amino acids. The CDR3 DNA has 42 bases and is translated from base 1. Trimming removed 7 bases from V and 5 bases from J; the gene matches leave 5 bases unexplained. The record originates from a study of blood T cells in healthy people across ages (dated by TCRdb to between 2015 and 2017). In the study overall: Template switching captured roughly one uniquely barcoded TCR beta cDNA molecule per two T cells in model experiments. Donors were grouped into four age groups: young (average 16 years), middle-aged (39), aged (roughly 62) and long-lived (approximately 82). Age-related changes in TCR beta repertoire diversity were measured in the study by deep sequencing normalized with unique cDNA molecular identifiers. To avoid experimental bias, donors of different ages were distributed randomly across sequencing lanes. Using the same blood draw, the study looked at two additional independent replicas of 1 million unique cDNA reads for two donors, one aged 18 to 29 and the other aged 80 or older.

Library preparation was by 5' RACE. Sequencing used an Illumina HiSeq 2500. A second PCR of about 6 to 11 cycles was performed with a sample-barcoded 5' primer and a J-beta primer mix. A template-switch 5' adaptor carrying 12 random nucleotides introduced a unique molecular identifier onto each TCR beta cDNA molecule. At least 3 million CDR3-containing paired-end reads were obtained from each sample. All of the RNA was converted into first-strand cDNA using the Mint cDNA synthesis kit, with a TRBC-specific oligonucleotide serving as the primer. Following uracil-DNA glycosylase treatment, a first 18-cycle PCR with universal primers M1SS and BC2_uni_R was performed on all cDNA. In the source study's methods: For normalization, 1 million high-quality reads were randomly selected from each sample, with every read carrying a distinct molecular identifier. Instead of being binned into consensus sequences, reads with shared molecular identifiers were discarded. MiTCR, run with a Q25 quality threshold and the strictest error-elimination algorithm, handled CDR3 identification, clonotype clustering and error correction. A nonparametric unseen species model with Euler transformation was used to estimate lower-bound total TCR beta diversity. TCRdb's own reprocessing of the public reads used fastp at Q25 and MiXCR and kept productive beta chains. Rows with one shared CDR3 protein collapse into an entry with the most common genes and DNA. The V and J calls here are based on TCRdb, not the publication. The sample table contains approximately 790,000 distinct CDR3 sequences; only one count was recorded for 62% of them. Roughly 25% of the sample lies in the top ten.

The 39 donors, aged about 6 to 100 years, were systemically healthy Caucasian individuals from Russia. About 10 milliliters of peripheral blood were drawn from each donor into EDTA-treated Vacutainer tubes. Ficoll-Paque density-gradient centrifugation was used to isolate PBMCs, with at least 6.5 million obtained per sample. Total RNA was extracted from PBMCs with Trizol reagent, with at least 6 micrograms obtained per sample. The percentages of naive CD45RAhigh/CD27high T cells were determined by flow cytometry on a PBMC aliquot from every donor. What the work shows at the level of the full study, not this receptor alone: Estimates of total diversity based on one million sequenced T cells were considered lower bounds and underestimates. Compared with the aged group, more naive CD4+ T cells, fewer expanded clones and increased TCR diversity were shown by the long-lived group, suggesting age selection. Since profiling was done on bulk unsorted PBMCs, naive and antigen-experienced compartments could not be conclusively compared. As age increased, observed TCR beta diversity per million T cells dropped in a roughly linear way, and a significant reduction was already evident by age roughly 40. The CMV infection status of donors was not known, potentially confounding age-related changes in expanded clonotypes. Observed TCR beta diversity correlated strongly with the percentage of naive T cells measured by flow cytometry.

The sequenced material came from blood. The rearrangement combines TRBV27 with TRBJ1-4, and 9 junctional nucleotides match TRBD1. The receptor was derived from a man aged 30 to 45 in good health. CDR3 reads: CASTMTGGNEKLFF. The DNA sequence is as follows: TGTGCCAGCACGATGACAGGGGGGAATGAAAAACTGTTTTTT.